The entry below gives a single T cell receptor beta chain sequence along with its context. Antigen unknown. It was across several immunoSEQ plates that each subset's genomic DNA was evenly split. Sequenced by immunoSEQ multiplex PCR; TCRdb stores in-frame clones only, minus some. The data show about 2.3 million clones, under 95% seen once. Deletions cut 4 bases from V and 1 base from J, with 15 bases between. The CDR3 extends over 16 amino acids. Germline V lookup: CDR1 SGHNT, CDR2 YYREEE (reference sequence). This specimen comes from a study of shared clonotypes between healthy human individuals. Study-level information: CD4 naive cells filled three plates per donor, CD4 memory three, CD8 naive two and CD8 memory one. Findings and limits, study-wide: Estimated richness was generally greater in naive than memory subsets.

The investigators split CD4+ cells into a CD45RA+ naive subset and a CD45RA-negative memory subset. Sequences were obtained from naive CD4+ T cells from PBMCs. Regarding subset: CD45RA+ positively selected. This TCR was sampled from a young man in good health. Some clones in this sample may be carry-over from other donors' samples. V usage is TRBV5-4 and J usage is TRBJ2-4; no firm D call. CDR3 sequence: CASSPTVGPAKNIQYF. CDR3 DNA sequence: TGTGCCAGCAGCCCCACGGTGGGTCCCGCCAAAAACATTCAGTACTTC.